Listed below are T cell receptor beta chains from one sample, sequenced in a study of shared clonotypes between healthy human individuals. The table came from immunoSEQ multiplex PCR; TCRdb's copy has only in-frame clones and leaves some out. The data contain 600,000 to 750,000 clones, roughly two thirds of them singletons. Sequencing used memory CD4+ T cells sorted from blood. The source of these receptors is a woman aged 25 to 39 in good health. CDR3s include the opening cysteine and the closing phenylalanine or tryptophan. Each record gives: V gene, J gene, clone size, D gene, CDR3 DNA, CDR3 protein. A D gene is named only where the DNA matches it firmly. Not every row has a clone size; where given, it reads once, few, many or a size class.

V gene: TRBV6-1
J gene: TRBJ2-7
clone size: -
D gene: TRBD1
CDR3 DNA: TGTGCCAGCAGGCCAGGGACAGCTTCCTACGAGCAGTACTTC
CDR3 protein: CASRPGTASYEQYF

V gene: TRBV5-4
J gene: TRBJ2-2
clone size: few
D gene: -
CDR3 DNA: TGTGCCAGCAGTTTTGCCCTGGGGGGCTTCGCCGGGGAGCTGTTTTTT
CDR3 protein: CASSFALGGFAGELFF

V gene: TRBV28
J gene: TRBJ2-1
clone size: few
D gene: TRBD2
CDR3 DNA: TGTGCCAGCACCAAGGGAGGGGCTACGATTGAGCAGTTCTTC
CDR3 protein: CASTKGGATIEQFF

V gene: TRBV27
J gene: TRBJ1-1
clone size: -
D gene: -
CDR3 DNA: TGTGCCAGCAGTCTGGTCGGGGGGCACACTGAAGCTTTCTTT
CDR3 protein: CASSLVGGHTEAFF

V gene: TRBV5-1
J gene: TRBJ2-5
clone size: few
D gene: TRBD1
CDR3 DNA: TGCGCCAGCAGCTTGGCCGACAGGGACCAAGAGACCCAGTACTTC
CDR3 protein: CASSLADRDQETQYF

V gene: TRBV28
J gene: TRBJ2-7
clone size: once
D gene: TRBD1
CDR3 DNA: TGTGCCAGCAGTAGGACCGGACAGGGTGGCGAGCAGTACTTC
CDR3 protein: CASSRTGQGGEQYF

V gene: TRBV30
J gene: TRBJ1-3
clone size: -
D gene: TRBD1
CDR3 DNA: TGTGCCTGGAGTGTAGGAGGGGGCGGAAACACCATATATTTT
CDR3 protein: CAWSVGGGGNTIYF

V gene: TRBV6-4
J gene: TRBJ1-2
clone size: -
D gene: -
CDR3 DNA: TGTGCCAGCAAGACGGGGGTGGTCTCGTGGTCGGTTGGCTACACCTTC
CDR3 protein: CASKTGVVSWSVGYTF

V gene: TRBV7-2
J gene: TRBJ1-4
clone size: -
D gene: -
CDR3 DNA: TGTGCCAGCAGCTCCCACAGGCCAACTAATGAAAAACTGTTTTTT
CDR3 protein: CASSSHRPTNEKLFF

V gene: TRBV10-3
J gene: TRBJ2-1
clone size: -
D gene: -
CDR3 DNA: TGTGCCATCAGCGATGGACGTCGCAATGAGCAGTTCTTC
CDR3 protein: CAISDGRRNEQFF

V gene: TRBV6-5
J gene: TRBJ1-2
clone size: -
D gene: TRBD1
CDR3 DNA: TGTGCCAGCAGTTACGCCGCAGGGGGTACCCTGGGCTACACCTTC
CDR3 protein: CASSYAAGGTLGYTF

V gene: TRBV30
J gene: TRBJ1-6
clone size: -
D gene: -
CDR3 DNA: TGTGCCTGGACCGCCGCTGACAGATATAATTCACCCCTCCACTTT
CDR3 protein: CAWTAADRYNSPLHF

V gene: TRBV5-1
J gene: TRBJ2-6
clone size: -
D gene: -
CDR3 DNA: TGCGCCAGCAGCTCAGATAAACAGTCAGGGGCCAACGTCCTGACTTTC
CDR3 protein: CASSSDKQSGANVLTF

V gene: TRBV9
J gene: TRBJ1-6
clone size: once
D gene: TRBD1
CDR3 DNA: TGTGCCAGTGCGGGACAGCCTAATTCACCCCTCCACTTT
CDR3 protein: CASAGQPNSPLHF

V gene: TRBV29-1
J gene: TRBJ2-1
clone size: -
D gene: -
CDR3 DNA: TGCAGCGTTGAAGTCTGGAGGCCGGCTGGCAATGAGCAGTTCTTC
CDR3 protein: CSVEVWRPAGNEQFF

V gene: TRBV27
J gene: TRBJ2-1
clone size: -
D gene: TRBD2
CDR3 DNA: TGTGCCAGCACCTTGGTCCCGGGACTAGCGGGTAATGAGCAGTTCTTC
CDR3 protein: CASTLVPGLAGNEQFF

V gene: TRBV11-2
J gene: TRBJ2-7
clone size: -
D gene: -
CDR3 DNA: TGTGCCAGCAGCCGAAACGGGGTAAACGGTTACGAGCAGTACTTC
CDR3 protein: CASSRNGVNGYEQYF

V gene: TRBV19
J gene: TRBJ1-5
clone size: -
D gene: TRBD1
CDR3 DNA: TGTGCCAGTAGTAGACAGGGCGGTCAGCCCCAGCATTTT
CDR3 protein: CASSRQGGQPQHF

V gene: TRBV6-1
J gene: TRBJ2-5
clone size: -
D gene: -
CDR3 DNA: TGTGCCAGCAGTGTACCCCTCGCCAGTAAGCAAGAGACCCAGTACTTC
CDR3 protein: CASSVPLASKQETQYF

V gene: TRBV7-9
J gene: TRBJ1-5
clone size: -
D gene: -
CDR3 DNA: TGTGCCAGCAGCTTAGTGGTGGGGACCAATCAGCCCCAGCATTTT
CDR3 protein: CASSLVVGTNQPQHF

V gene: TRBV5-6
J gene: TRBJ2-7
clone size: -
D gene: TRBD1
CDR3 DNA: TGTGCCAGCACCGTGGACAGGGCCACCTACGAGCAGTACTTC
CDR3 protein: CASTVDRATYEQYF

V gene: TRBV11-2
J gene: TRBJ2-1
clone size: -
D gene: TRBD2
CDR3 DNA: TGTGCCAGCAGCTTAGATCGAGTTTCGGTTAGCGGGAGTACCAATGAGCAGTTCTTC
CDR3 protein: CASSLDRVSVSGSTNEQFF

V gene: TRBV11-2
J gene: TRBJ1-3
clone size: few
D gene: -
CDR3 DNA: TGTGCCAGCAGCCTCGGATCAGACGGAAACACCATATATTTT
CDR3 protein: CASSLGSDGNTIYF

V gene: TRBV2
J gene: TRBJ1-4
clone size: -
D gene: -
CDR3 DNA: TGTGCCAGCAGCACCAGGGTGGCTAATGAAAAACTGTTTTTT
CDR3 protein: CASSTRVANEKLFF

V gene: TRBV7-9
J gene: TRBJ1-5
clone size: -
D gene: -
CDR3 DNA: TGTGCCAGCAGCTTTGGGGGGAACCAGCCCCAGCATTTT
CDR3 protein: CASSFGGNQPQHF

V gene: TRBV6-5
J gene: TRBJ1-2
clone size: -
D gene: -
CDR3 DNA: TGTGCCAGCGCTGGCTACACCTTC
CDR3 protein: CASAGYTF

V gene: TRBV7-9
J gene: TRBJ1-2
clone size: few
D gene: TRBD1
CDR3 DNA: TGTGCCAGCAGCTCCCTGGGACAGCCGTACGGTGGCTACACCTTC
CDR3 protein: CASSSLGQPYGGYTF

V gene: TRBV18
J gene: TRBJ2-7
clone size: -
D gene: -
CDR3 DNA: TGTGCCAGCTCACAAGGGACAACCTCCTACGAGCAGTACTTC
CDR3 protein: CASSQGTTSYEQYF

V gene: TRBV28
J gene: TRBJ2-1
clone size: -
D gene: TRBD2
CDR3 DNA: TGTGCCAGCAGTTCAACTAGCGGGTACAATGAGCAGTTCTTC
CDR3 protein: CASSSTSGYNEQFF

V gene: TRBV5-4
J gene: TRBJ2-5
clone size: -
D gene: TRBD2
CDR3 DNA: TGTGCCAGCAGCCACAGACTAGCGGGGGAGACCCAGTACTTC
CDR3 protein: CASSHRLAGETQYF

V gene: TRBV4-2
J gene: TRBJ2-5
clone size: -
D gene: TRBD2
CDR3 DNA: TGTGCCAGCAGCCGGCGAGCAGCGGGAGCCCCAGAGACCCAGTACTTC
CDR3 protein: CASSRRAAGAPETQYF

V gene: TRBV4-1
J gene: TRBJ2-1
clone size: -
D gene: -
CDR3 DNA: TGCGCCAGCAGCCAGCCGGCTTGGCGGGAAAACAATGAGCAGTTCTTC
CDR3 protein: CASSQPAWRENNEQFF

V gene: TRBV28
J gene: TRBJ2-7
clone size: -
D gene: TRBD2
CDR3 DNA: TGTGCCAGCAGTTTGCCTAGCGGGAGAGAGTACGAGCAGTACTTC
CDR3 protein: CASSLPSGREYEQYF

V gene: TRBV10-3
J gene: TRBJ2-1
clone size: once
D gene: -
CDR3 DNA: TGTGCCATGGGGAGTTCCTACAATGAGCAGTTCTTC
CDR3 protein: CAMGSSYNEQFF

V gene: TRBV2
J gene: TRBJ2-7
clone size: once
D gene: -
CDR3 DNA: TGTGCCAGCAGTGAAATTGGATACAGGGAGGGCGAGCAGTACTTC
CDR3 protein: CASSEIGYREGEQYF

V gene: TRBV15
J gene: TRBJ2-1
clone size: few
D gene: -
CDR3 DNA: TGTGCCACCAGCAGGGATCCTCGGGGTGAGCAGTTCTTC
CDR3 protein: CATSRDPRGEQFF

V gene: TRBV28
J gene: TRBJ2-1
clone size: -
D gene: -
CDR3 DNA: TGTGCCAGCAGACTGGGACTCGGCTCCTACAATGAGCAGTTCTTC
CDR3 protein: CASRLGLGSYNEQFF

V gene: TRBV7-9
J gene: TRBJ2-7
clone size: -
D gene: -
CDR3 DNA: TGTGCCAGCAGCTTAAGCAGGGGCTACGAGCAGTACTTC
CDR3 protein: CASSLSRGYEQYF

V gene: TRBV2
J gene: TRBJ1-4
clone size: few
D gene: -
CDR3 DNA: TGTGCCAGCAGTGAAAGTCAGCCCTTTAATGAAAAACTGTTTTTT
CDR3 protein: CASSESQPFNEKLFF

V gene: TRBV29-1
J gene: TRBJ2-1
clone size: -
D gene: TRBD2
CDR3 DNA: TGCAGCGTTGAGCGGGAGCTCTACAATGAGCAGTTCTTC
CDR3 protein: CSVERELYNEQFF